This entry features one T cell receptor beta chain sequence. Its antigen is as yet unknown. The data derive from a study of cytomegalovirus exposure and HLA in healthy donors. V was clipped by 1 base and J by 1 base; unmatched bases: 1. In germline, CDR1 is SEHNR, CDR2 FQNEAQ (reference sequence). This CDR3 contains 15 residues. The study's findings and limits: It was reported in a later analysis that an Asian-associated ancestry cluster showed fewer N-insertions than the 666-donor mean.

PCR employed 60 Vbeta and 13 Jbeta primers. The table came from immunoSEQ multiplex PCR; TCRdb's copy has only in-frame clones and leaves some out. This sample has 100,000 or so clones; more than 60% occur once, and the top ten carry roughly 2.5%. The clonotype originates from a man aged 50 to 59 in good health and CMV-seronegative. The genes are TRBV7-9 and TRBJ2-3, with 8 bases that match TRBD2. The sequenced sample consisted of PBMCs. The CDR3: CASSLGAGGTDTQYF. The CDR3 DNA reads TGTGCCAGCAGCTTAGGAGCGGGGGGCACAGATACGCAGTATTTT.